This TCR beta chain was sequenced in a study of blood T cell repertoires in COVID-19. Study background: Both acute and convalescent COVID-19 samples were obtained from the United States, Italy and Spain. T cells, B-cell-depleted T cells, or PBMCs supplied cDNA or gDNA.

This CDR3 comprises 16 residues. Looked up from germline, CDR1 is SGHDT and CDR2 is YYEEEE. The V segment lost 3 bases and the J segment 4 bases; nucleotides outside the gene matches: 6. Only one count was recorded for this clone. Original analysis: The assay estimated nucleated cells by amplifying reference gene primers. The assay was immunoSEQ multiplex PCR, and TCRdb's table has in-frame clones only and misses some. V and J calls and clone size come straight from that table; D and trimming were deduced from the DNA. Here the sample spans 180,000 or so clones, 70% to 90% being singletons. The TCR was taken from a woman of 80 years or more with acute or convalescent COVID-19. Sequencing was done on a sample of peripheral blood. V usage is TRBV5-6 and J usage is TRBJ2-3; 12 bases are shared with TRBD2. DNA for the CDR3: TGTGCCAGCAGCTGGCGGACTAGCGGGACCGCAGATACGCAGTATTTT. Translation gives CASSWRTSGTADTQYF.